Listed here is a single T cell receptor (beta chain). The data stem from a study of blood T cell repertoires in COVID-19. Germline-derived CDR1 and CDR2 are KGHSH and LQKENI. Trimming removed 1 base from V and 1 base from J, with 10 bases in between. The CDR3 length is 15 residues. Produced via immunoSEQ multiplex PCR; TCRdb's table is partial and in-frame only. The sample includes some 76,000 clones, approximately 80% of them seen just once. The J gene is TRBJ1-1, the V gene TRBV18, with a tentative D call TRBD1 (5 bases). The specimen sequenced was peripheral blood. The TCR sequence derives from a man in his fifties or sixties with acute or convalescent COVID-19. The CDR3 nucleotides are TGTGCCAGCTCACCACAGTCCAGGGCGAACACTGAAGCTTTCTTT. It encodes CASSPQSRANTEAFF.